The 19 T cell receptor beta chains listed next were all sequenced from one sample in a study of T cell repertoires in cytomegalovirus infection. TCRdb re-derived calls from the reads in MiXCR, one entry per CDR3 protein. The table includes about 740,000 distinct CDR3 sequences, roughly 36% detected once. The source material was PBMCs. Receptors were obtained from a human donor in good health (CMV status not recorded). Some clones in this sample may be carry-over from other donors' samples.

This clonotype showed up many times. The chain couples TRBV30 to TRBJ1-1, with D uncertain. V was shortened by 3 bases and J by 10 bases, with 18 bases between the two germline ends. This CDR3 spans 13 amino acids. Looked up from germline, CDR1 is GTSNPN and CDR2 is SVGIG (reference sequence). CDR3 nucleotide sequence: TGTGCCTGGAGCGGATTAGACCTAGACCCAGCTTTCTTT. It is translated as CAWSGLDLDPAFF.

The chain links TRBV5-1 to TRBJ2-7; D uncertain. The ends were cut back, 4 bases at V and 0 bases at J, with 11 bases in the middle. CDR3 length equals 14 residues. The germline V gene has CDR1 SGHRS and CDR2 YFSETQ. The CDR3 here is CASSRGRTSYEQYF. CDR3 bases: TGCGCCAGCAGCCGTGGACGGACCTCCTACGAGCAGTACTTC.

This clonotype was counted a few times. V and J are TRBV7-2 and TRBJ2-6, with TRBD2 identical over 8 bases. V was pared by 5 bases and J by 3 bases, with 12 bases of the junction left unmatched. From germline, CDR1 is SGHTA and CDR2 FQGNSA. CDR3 length: 18 residues. The chain's CDR3 is CASSPADREGLGANVLTF. The DNA for the CDR3 is TGTGCCAGCAGCCCCGCAGATCGGGAGGGCCTTGGGGCCAACGTCCTGACTTTC.

The chain combines TRBV5-1 with TRBJ1-1; TRBD1 aligns across 10 bases. The CDR3 totals 16 residues. Trimming at V came to 1 base and at J to 3 bases, leaving 6 bases not matched to a gene. Germline CDR1 reads SGHRS; CDR2 reads YFSETQ. CDR3 bases: TGCGCCAGCAGCTTGTTGACAGGGGGCGAACACACTGAAGCTTTCTTT. It codes for CASSLLTGGEHTEAFF. Complete variable domain (other parts from reference TRBV5-1 and TRBJ1-1): KAGVTQTPRYLIKTRGQQVTLSCSPISGHRSVSWYQQTPGQGLQFLFEYFSETQRNKGNFPGRFSGRQFSNSRSEMNVSTLELGDSALYLCASSLLTGGEHTEAFFGQGTRLTVV.

V usage is TRBV29-1 and J usage is TRBJ2-3, with 7 bases aligning to TRBD2. CDR3 length: 14 amino acids. Germline assignment: CDR1 SQVTM and CDR2 ANQGSEA. Trimming cost V 6 bases and J 2 bases; bases outside gene matches: 8. CDR3 in DNA: TGCAGCGTCAACGAGCGGGATACCACAGATACGCAGTATTTT. This encodes CSVNERDTTDTQYF.

The chain has TRBV5-1 and TRBJ2-7; D is unclear. V lost 2 bases and J lost 3, with 6 bases in between. CDR1 is SGHRS and CDR2 is YFSETQ in the germline V gene. The CDR3 length is 12 residues. The CDR3 coding sequence is TGCGCCAGCAGCTTCTTCAGCTACGAGCAGTACTTC. This translates into CASSFFSYEQYF.

Turning to this clonotype: At one boundary the junction diverges from the germline segment, which might be a read error. The V and J genes are TRBV28 and TRBJ2-1; tentatively, D is TRBD1 (6 bases). Germline CDR1 MDHEN, CDR2 SYDVKM. This CDR3 comprises 17 residues. CDR3 DNA: TGTGCCAGCAGTTTACCCCGTGGGACAATCTCCTACAACGAGCAGTTCTTC. The encoded protein is CASSLPRGTISYNEQFF.

This clonotype was counted ten times or more. This chain uses TRBV7-8 with TRBJ2-5; 11 bases agree with TRBD2. This CDR3 region has 19 residues. The trim removed 5 bases at V and 0 bases at J, leaving 14 bases unmatched. Germline CDR1 is SGHVS and CDR2 is FQNEAQ. The chain's CDR3 is CASSAGQRRLAGHQETQYF. DNA of the CDR3: TGTGCCAGCAGCGCGGGACAGCGAAGACTAGCGGGGCACCAAGAGACCCAGTACTTC.

The chain carries TRBV7-8 and TRBJ2-2; D is perhaps TRBD1 (6 bases). This CDR3 contains 16 residues. Trimming left V 5 bases short and J 0 bases short, with 13 bases between. Looked up from germline, CDR1 is SGHVS and CDR2 is FQNEAQ. The CDR3 region has the DNA TGTGCCAGCAGCCTAATTTGGGGGCCGAACACCGGGGAGCTGTTTTTT. It yields the protein CASSLIWGPNTGELFF.

A few counts support this clonotype. V gene TRBV5-6 combines with J gene TRBJ2-1; 8 nucleotides line up with TRBD1. This CDR3 has 18 residues. Losses at the gene ends were 4 bases for V and 1 base for J; bases not matched to a gene: 13. CDR1 and CDR2 from the germline V gene are SGHDT and YYEEEE. The CDR3 region has the DNA TGTGCCAGCAGCCCGGACCCCAGGGGGCGCGGATCCTACAATGAGCAGTTCTTC. Encoded protein: CASSPDPRGRGSYNEQFF.

V gene TRBV10-3 combines with J gene TRBJ2-7; 11 bases are shared with TRBD2. This CDR3 is 13 amino acids long. Germline CDR1 ENHRY, CDR2 SYGVKD. V shed 10 bases, J shed 2 bases, and the junction held 4 bases outside the gene matches. The CDR3 here is CATGTSGTYEQYF. CDR3 nucleotide sequence: TGTGCCACCGGGACTAGCGGCACCTACGAGCAGTACTTC.

The table lists this clonotype with a count of one. The chain employs TRBV10-3 and TRBJ1-6; a possible D gene is TRBD1 (6 bases). V lost 10 bases to trimming and J lost 5 bases, with 15 bases between them. Per the germline V gene, CDR1 is ENHRY and CDR2 is SYGVKD. CDR3 length: 14 amino acids. The CDR3 DNA reads TGTGCCACCCTCGCGGGGGCGGATAATTCACCCCTCCACTTT. Protein product: CATLAGADNSPLHF.

This clonotype appeared once. CDR3 in amino acids: CASSQDSGRYEQYF. The DNA for the CDR3 is TGCGCCAGCAGCCAAGATTCTGGGCGCTACGAGCAGTACTTC. The chain recombines TRBV4-1 with TRBJ2-7; D not resolved. With 0 bases removed from V and 3 bases from J, the gap between germline ends came to 9 bases. CDR1 and CDR2 from the germline V gene are MGHRA and YSYEKL. The CDR3 spans 14 residues.

The genes are TRBV7-2 and TRBJ2-7; the D gene is possibly TRBD2 (6 bases). Germline CDR1 SGHTA, CDR2 FQGNSA. Trimming pared 1 base from V and 1 base from J, leaving 11 bases between. The CDR3 covers 15 residues. CDR3 DNA sequence: TGTGCCAGCAGCTTAGGAGTAGCGGTGTCCTACGAGCAGTACTTC. As protein: CASSLGVAVSYEQYF.

This clonotype was found a few times. The J gene is TRBJ1-2, the V gene TRBV6-1, with TRBD1 matching over 9 bases. V dropped 8 bases and J dropped 3; count of bases not matched to a gene: 7. CDR3 length: 14 residues. Per the germline V gene, CDR1 is MNHNS and CDR2 is SASEGT. CDR3 bases: TGTGCCAGCTTGAGCAGGACAGGGGACTATGGCTACACCTTC. Protein sequence: CASLSRTGDYGYTF.

Only a few counts were recorded for this clonotype. V is TRBV20-1 and J is TRBJ1-6; possible D gene TRBD1, 6 bases. CDR1 DFQATT and CDR2 SNEGSKA come from the germline V gene (reference sequence). The CDR3 has 15 residues. Trimming took off 8 bases at V and 0 bases at J, with 14 bases between the two ends. As DNA, the CDR3 is TGCAGTACCCGGGGGCGGGGCTCCTATAATTCACCCCTCCACTTT. Amino acid sequence: CSTRGRGSYNSPLHF.

The chain links TRBV4-1 to TRBJ1-6; TRBD1 might be the D (5 bases). The CDR3 has 18 amino acids. The germline gives CDR1 MGHRA, CDR2 YSYEKL. The ends were cut back, 6 bases at V and 3 bases at J, with 21 bases in the middle. The CDR3 loop is CASRQPGRTSGYNSPLHF. The DNA for the CDR3 is TGCGCCAGCAGACAACCGGGACGTACCTCGGGCTATAATTCACCCCTCCACTTT.

V gene TRBV9 combines with J gene TRBJ2-3; D is undetermined. CDR1 and CDR2 from the germline V gene are SGDLS and YYNGEE. CDR3 size: 15 residues. Trimming removed 4 bases at V and 0 bases at J, with 12 bases between. The chain's CDR3 is CASSPSGVSTDTQYF. The CDR3 DNA reads as TGTGCCAGCAGCCCTTCTGGGGTTAGCACAGATACGCAGTATTTT.

This chain joins TRBV27 and TRBJ2-7, with D possibly TRBD1 on 7 matching bases. Trimming left V 5 bases short and J 0 bases short, with 17 bases between. This CDR3 has 16 residues. CDR1 MNHEY and CDR2 SMNVEV come from the germline V gene (reference sequence). CDR3 protein: CASSTAGQKNSYEQYF. The CDR3 DNA follows: TGTGCCAGCAGTACTGCGGGACAGAAGAACTCCTACGAGCAGTACTTC.